Included here is one TCR beta chain sequence, with context. CDR3 length equals 17 residues. Germline V lookup: CDR1 KGHSH, CDR2 LQKENI. V shed 1 base and J shed 7 bases, with 20 bases lying between them. The sample comes from a study of blood T cell repertoires in COVID-19. Across the study: Samples taken during acute and convalescent COVID-19 were collected in the United States, Italy and Spain. T cells, B-cell-depleted T cells, or PBMCs provided the cDNA or gDNA that served as material.

Original data processing: The assay estimated nucleated cells by amplifying reference gene primers. Sequencing was performed with immunoSEQ multiplex PCR; in TCRdb, only in-frame clones are kept and a portion is missing. The V and J calls and clone size are taken from that table; D and trimming were inferred from the DNA. The table includes over 25,000 clones, 65% to 90% detected once. J is TRBJ2-1 and V is TRBV18; the D gene is possibly TRBD2 (6 bases). This receptor was obtained from a man aged 80 or over with active COVID-19. The sequencing input was peripheral blood. The CDR3 DNA sequence: TGTGCCAGCTCACCACAGCAGGCGGGGACCCCGCGAAATGAGCAGTTCTTC. Residues: CASSPQQAGTPRNEQFF.